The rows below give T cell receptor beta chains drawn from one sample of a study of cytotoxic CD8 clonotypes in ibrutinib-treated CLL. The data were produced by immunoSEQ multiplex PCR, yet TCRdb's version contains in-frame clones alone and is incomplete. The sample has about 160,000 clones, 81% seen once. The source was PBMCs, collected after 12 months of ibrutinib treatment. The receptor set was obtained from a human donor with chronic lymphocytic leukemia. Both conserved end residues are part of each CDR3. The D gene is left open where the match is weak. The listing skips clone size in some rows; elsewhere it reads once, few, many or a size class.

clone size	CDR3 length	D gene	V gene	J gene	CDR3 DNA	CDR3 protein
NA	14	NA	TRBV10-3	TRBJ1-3	TGTGCCATCTTCGATGGGGGCTCTGGAAACACCATATATTTT	CAIFDGGSGNTIYF
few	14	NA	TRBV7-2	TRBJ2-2	TGTGCCAGCAGCACTCCGTATGGGACCGGGGAGCTGTTTTTT	CASSTPYGTGELFF
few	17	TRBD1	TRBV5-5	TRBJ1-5	TGTGCCAGCAGCGCGGGACAGGGTGCATATAGCAATCAGCCCCAGCATTTT	CASSAGQGAYSNQPQHF
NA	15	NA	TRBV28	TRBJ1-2	TGTGCCAGCAGTTTAAATCAGGCGGGGGTGCGGGGCTACACCTTC	CASSLNQAGVRGYTF
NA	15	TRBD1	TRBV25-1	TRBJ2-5	TGTGCCAGCAGTGGATGGGACAGGGGGTCGGAGACCCAGTACTTC	CASSGWDRGSETQYF
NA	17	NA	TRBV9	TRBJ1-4	TGTGCCAGCAGCATCCGGGACCGACTCACAACTAATGAAAAACTGTTTTTT	CASSIRDRLTTNEKLFF
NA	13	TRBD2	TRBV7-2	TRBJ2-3	TGTGCCAGCAGCTTAGTAGGACTAGCGGGATTATATTTT	CASSLVGLAGLYF
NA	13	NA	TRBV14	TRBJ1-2	TGTGCCAGCAGCCAAGATCTGGGCTATGGCTACACCTTC	CASSQDLGYGYTF
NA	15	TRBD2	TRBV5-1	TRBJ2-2	TGCGCCAGCAGCGTCGGACTAGCCGGGACCGGGGAGCTGTTTTTT	CASSVGLAGTGELFF
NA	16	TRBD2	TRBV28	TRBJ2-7	TGTGCCAGCAGTTCGGCGGGAGTAGCGGGGGGTTACGAGCAGTACTTC	CASSSAGVAGGYEQYF
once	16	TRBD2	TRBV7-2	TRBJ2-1	TGTGCCAGCAGCCCTCGACTAGCGGGTTCCCCCAATGAGCAGTTCTTC	CASSPRLAGSPNEQFF
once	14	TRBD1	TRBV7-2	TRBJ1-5	TGTGCCAGCAGCCCCAGGGGGGGGAATCAGCCCCAGCATTTT	CASSPRGGNQPQHF
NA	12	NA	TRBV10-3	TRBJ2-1	TGTGCCAGCATGGGGAGCTACAATGAGCAGTTCTTC	CASMGSYNEQFF
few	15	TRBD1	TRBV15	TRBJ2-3	TGTGCCACCAGCGAGGGACAGGGTGACACAGATACGCAGTATTTT	CATSEGQGDTDTQYF
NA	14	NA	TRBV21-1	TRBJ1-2	TGTGCCAGCAGCGAGGGGACAGATCCGGATGGCTACACCTTC	CASSEGTDPDGYTF
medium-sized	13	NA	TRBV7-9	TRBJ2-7	TGTGCCAGCAGCTCGGGCGGGGGCCACGAGCAGTACTTC	CASSSGGGHEQYF
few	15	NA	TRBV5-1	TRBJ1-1	TGCGCCAGCAGCTTGGAGGGGATCCTGAACACTGAAGCTTTCTTT	CASSLEGILNTEAFF
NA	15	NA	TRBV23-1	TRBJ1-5	TGCGCCAGCAGTCACCCCGTCTTTTCATATCAGCCCCAGCATTTT	CASSHPVFSYQPQHF
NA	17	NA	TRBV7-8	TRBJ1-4	TGTGCCAGCAGCAGAAGGGAGGGTGGGAGCCTATCTGAAAAACTGTTTTTT	CASSRREGGSLSEKLFF
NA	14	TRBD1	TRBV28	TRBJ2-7	TGTGCCGGGGCCTCGGACAGGGACTCCTACGAGCAGTACTTC	CAGASDRDSYEQYF
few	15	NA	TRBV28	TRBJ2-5	TGTGCCAGCAGTTCCTCCAGGGGAGGGCGGGAGACCCAGTACTTC	CASSSSRGGRETQYF
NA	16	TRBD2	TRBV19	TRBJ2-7	TGTGCCAGTAGTCCTCTTAGTAGCGGGAGTTCCTACGAGCAGTACTTC	CASSPLSSGSSYEQYF
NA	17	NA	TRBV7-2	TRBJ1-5	TGTGCCAGCAGCTTAGCCCAGCAGGGCTGGGGCAATCAGCCCCAGCATTTT	CASSLAQQGWGNQPQHF
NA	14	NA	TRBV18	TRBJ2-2	TGTGCCAGCTCACTTCTGGACACACTGGATAAGCTGTTTTTT	CASSLLDTLDKLFF
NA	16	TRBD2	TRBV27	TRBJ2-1	TGTGCCAGCAGTTTATCGGCTAGCGGGGGAGGGAATGAGCAGTTCTTC	CASSLSASGGGNEQFF
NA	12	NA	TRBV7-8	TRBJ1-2	TGTGCCAGCAGCTTATCCGCCAGCGGCTACACCTTC	CASSLSASGYTF
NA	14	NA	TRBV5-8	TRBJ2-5	TGTGCCAGCAGCATACAGGCGTACCAAGAGACCCAGTACTTC	CASSIQAYQETQYF
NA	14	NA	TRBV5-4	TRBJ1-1	TGTGCCAGCAGCTTGAAGGACGTAGTCACTGAAGCTTTCTTT	CASSLKDVVTEAFF
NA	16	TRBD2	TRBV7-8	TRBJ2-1	TGTGCCAGCAGCCGACAAACTAGCGGGAGTGGGAATGAGCAGTTCTTC	CASSRQTSGSGNEQFF
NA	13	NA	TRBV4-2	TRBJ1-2	TGTGCCAGCAGCCAAACAGGCGAAGGGGGCTACACCTTC	CASSQTGEGGYTF
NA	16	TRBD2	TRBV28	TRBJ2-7	TGTGCCAGCAGTACCACTAGCGGCGGGATGTTTGACGAGCAGTACTTC	CASSTTSGGMFDEQYF
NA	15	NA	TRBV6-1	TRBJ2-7	TGTGCCAGCCGTTCCGAACTACAAACCCCGTCTGGGCAGTACTTC	CASRSELQTPSGQYF
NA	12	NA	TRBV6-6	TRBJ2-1	TGTGCCAGCAGTTACCCGCCGTCCGAGCAGTTCTTC	CASSYPPSEQFF
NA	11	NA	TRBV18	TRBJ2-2	TGTGCCAGCTCACCACAAGGGGAGCTGTTTTTT	CASSPQGELFF
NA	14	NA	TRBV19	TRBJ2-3	TGTGCCAGTAGTTTATCGCGGCCGTCGGATACGCAGTATTTT	CASSLSRPSDTQYF
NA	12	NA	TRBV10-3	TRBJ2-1	TGTGCCATCAGTCGTCTAGCTAATGAGCAGTTCTTC	CAISRLANEQFF
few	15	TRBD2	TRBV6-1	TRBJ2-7	TGTGCCAGCAGTAGCCGACTAGCGGGCCCTGGCGAGCAGTACTTC	CASSSRLAGPGEQYF
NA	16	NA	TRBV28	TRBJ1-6	TGTGCCAGCAGTTCAACAGGTAGTAACTATAATTCACCCCTCCACTTT	CASSSTGSNYNSPLHF
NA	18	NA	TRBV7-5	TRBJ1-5	TGTGCCAGAATTGTCTGTCGAGAAAAGGGCCATAGCAATCAGCCCCAGCATTTT	CARIVCREKGHSNQPQHF
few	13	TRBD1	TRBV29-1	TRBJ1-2	TGCAGCGTCCCGGGACAGGCTCACTATGGCTACACCTTC	CSVPGQAHYGYTF
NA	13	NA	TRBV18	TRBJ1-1	TGTGCCAGCTCACCGGGGGGTGGAGGTGAAGCTTTCTTT	CASSPGGGGEAFF
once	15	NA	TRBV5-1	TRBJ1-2	TGCGCCAGCACCCCCGGCGGGCGGACCCAATCGGGCTACACCTTC	CASTPGGRTQSGYTF
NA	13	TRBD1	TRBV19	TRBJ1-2	TGTGCCAGTAGTCTCGGGACAGCCTATGGCTACACCTTC	CASSLGTAYGYTF
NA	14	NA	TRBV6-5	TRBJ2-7	TGTGCCAGCAGTTACGCGGGTACGACCTACGAGCAGTACTTC	CASSYAGTTYEQYF
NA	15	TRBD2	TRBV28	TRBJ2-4	TGTGCCAGCACCTCGGGAGACGGCAGCGGGGACATTCAGTACTTC	CASTSGDGSGDIQYF
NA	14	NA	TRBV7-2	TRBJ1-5	TGTGCCAGCAGCCCGAACCTTGGCAATCAGCCCCAGCATTTT	CASSPNLGNQPQHF
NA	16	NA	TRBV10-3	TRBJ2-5	TGTGCCATCAGTGAGTCTCGGACAGACGACCAAGAGACCCAGTACTTC	CAISESRTDDQETQYF
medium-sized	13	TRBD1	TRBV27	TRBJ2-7	TGTGCCAGCAGTTTTGGACAGGCCTACGAGCAGTACTTC	CASSFGQAYEQYF
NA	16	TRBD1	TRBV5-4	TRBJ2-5	TGTGCCAGCAGCTTACACCGGGACAGCCTTCAAGAGACCCAGTACTTC	CASSLHRDSLQETQYF
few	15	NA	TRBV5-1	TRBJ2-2	TGCGCCAGCGGCGTCCTGGGGTTAGGCACCGGGGAGCTGTTTTTT	CASGVLGLGTGELFF
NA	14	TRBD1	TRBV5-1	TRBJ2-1	TGCGCCAGCAGCGCCGGGGACAGGGGGAATGAGCAGTTCTTC	CASSAGDRGNEQFF
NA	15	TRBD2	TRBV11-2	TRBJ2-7	TGTGCCAGCAGCCACCATAGCGGGAGTGTCAACGAGCAGTACTTC	CASSHHSGSVNEQYF
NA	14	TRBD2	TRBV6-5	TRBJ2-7	TGTGCCAGCAGGGGAGGGACCGTTTTGACCGAGCAGTACTTC	CASRGGTVLTEQYF
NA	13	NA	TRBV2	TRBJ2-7	TGTGCCAGCAACTCATATTTAAGGGACGAGCAGTACTTC	CASNSYLRDEQYF
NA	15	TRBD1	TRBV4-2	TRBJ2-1	TGTGCCAGCAGCCACGATTGGGACAGGGTAAATGAGCAGTTCTTC	CASSHDWDRVNEQFF
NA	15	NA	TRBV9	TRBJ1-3	TGTGCCAGCAGTGGGGACATCGGGGCTGGAAACACCATATATTTT	CASSGDIGAGNTIYF
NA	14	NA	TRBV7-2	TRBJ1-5	TGTGCCAGCAGCTTACAGGGAAACAATCAGCCCCAGCATTTT	CASSLQGNNQPQHF